This TCR beta chain was sequenced in a study of T cell clonotyping in hematopoietic cell transplantation. Overall study context: Pretransplant recipient samples were taken after cytoreduction. Study-wide findings and caveats: No sorting was done, leaving CD4 and CD8 contributions mixed. Pathologically expanded recipient clonotypes increased progressively from day 30 to day 180 as diversity fell. Higher Inverse Simpson Index values in graft donor and pretransplant recipient predicted broader posttransplant TCR diversity.

The CDR3 consists of 14 residues. CDR1 is MNHEY, CDR2 SMNVEV, per germline (reference sequence). J was trimmed by 3 bases and V by 3 bases; bases with no gene match: 1. Some clones are missing from TCRdb's copy, which holds only in-frame ones; the method was immunoSEQ multiplex PCR. The sample shows roughly 27,000 clones, 75% to 85% of them seen only once. This clone came up a few times. Its antigen is unidentified. The time point was: recipient sample about 28 days before transplant, after cytoreduction. The rearrangement joins TRBV27 to TRBJ2-7; the match to TRBD1 covers 11 bases. Sample: peripheral blood mononuclear cells, taken before stem cell transplant. This receptor was identified in a woman in her fifties or sixties with acute myeloid leukemia. Some clones in this sample may be carry-over from other donors' samples. CDR3 bases: TGTGCCAGCAGTTTGGGACAGGGGGACTACGAGCAGTACTTC. Protein sequence: CASSLGQGDYEQYF.